The clone carrying this TCR beta chain was recorded at least ten times. No antigen is known for it. TCRdb independently ran MiXCR on the RT-PCR reads; one entry per CDR3 protein. This sample has under 550,000 distinct CDR3 sequences, with under 9% found just once. This entry belongs to a study of response to subunit inactivated influenza vaccine. Study-wide results and limits: Authors suggested each seasonal influenza vaccination recruits few new T cells.

Per germline, CDR1 DFQATT and CDR2 SNEGSKA (reference sequence). The CDR3 covers 15 residues. Trimming pared 0 bases from V and 0 bases from J, leaving 11 bases between. Sequenced here: PBMCs from blood, sampled less than 30 months after vaccination. This clonotype originated in a man in his fifties or sixties who received an inactivated influenza vaccine. The chain joins TRBV20-1 to TRBJ1-1; D unresolved. The CDR3 nucleotides read TGCAGTGCTAGAGACACCGGGCCTATGAACACTGAAGCTTTCTTT. Encoded protein: CSARDTGPMNTEAFF.